This entry lists 25 T cell receptor beta chains sequenced from one sample in a study of cytomegalovirus exposure and HLA in healthy donors. In the PCR, 60 Vbeta and 13 Jbeta primers were used. Clones were read by immunoSEQ multiplex PCR, and TCRdb kept only the in-frame ones, dropping some. The table has 200,000 to 250,000 clones, 82% seen once. What was sequenced was PBMCs. These receptors all come from a woman between 35 and 50 years old in good health and CMV-seropositive.

The chain carries TRBV7-9 and TRBJ2-1, with 8 bases matching TRBD1. In germline, CDR1 is SEHNR, CDR2 FQNEAQ (reference sequence). CDR3 length: 17 amino acids. Trimming at V came to 6 bases and at J to 5 bases, leaving 15 bases not matched to a gene. CDR3 in amino acids: CASSRGQAGWGDNEQFF. The CDR3 bases are TGTGCCAGCAGTAGGGGACAGGCAGGATGGGGGGACAATGAGCAGTTCTTC.

This chain connects TRBV30 to TRBJ1-2; perhaps TRBD1 as D (6 bases). Germline CDR1 reads GTSNPN; CDR2 reads SVGIG (reference sequence). The CDR3 is 15 amino acids. The V and J ends lost 0 bases and 4 bases respectively, with 15 bases between them. The CDR3 DNA reads as TGTGCCTGGAGTGTTGTGGCAGGGGCGGTCTATGGCTACACCTTC. Protein: CAWSVVAGAVYGYTF.

The V call is TRBV7-8, the J call TRBJ1-1, with 11 nucleotides matching TRBD1. Germline CDR1 is SGHVS and CDR2 is FQNEAQ. J gave up 11 bases and V 3 bases, and 11 bases lay outside the gene matches. The CDR3 totals 15 residues. The CDR3 protein is CASSLRTGGQFDAFF. Here the CDR3 DNA reads TGTGCCAGCAGCTTGAGGACAGGGGGCCAATTTGATGCTTTCTTT.

This chain joins TRBV7-9 and TRBJ1-2; D is possibly TRBD1 (5 bases). The CDR3 is 12 amino acids. The germline V and J ends were trimmed by 1 base and 6 bases, with 6 bases remaining between them. Germline CDR1 is SEHNR and CDR2 is FQNEAQ (reference sequence). The CDR3: CASSLVGDGYTF. The CDR3 coding sequence is TGTGCCAGCAGCTTAGTAGGGGATGGCTACACCTTC.

This clone has just a few counts. The CDR3 DNA sequence: TGTGCCAGCAGTCCGGACACGTATAGCAATCAGCCCCAGCATTTT. Residues: CASSPDTYSNQPQHF. The V gene is TRBV6-5, the J gene TRBJ1-5; tentative D call: TRBD1 (5 bases). Germline V gene data show CDR1 as MNHEY and CDR2 as SVGAGI. The CDR3 has 15 residues. V lost 5 bases, J lost 0 bases, and 11 bases lay in between.

This chain links TRBV7-2 with TRBJ2-1; possible D gene TRBD1, 5 bases. Germline-derived CDR1 and CDR2 are SGHTA and FQGNSA. The CDR3 extends over 16 amino acids. Trimming left V 5 bases short and J 0 bases short, with 14 bases between. This chain's CDR3 is CASSLVQGRSYNEQFF. The CDR3 DNA follows: TGTGCCAGCAGCCTCGTTCAGGGCCGCTCCTACAATGAGCAGTTCTTC. The variable domain in full, with the rest retrieved from reference TRBV7-2 and TRBJ2-1, is GAGVSQSPSNKVTEKGKDVELRCDPISGHTALYWYRQSLGQGLEFLIYFQGNSAPDKSGLPSDRFSAERTGGSVSTLTIQRTQQEDSAVYLCASSLVQGRSYNEQFFGPGTRLTVL.

The J gene is TRBJ1-2, the V gene TRBV5-1; D is possibly TRBD1 (6 bases). Trimming stripped 1 base from V and 4 bases from J, with 14 bases between. The CDR3 runs 15 residues. Looked up from germline, CDR1 is SGHRS and CDR2 is YFSETQ. Written as DNA, the CDR3 is TGCGCCAGCAGCTTGCAACCGGGACACCTCTATGGCTACACCTTC. Protein product: CASSLQPGHLYGYTF. The entire variable domain, with the rest obtained from reference TRBV5-1 and TRBJ1-2, is as follows: KAGVTQTPRYLIKTRGQQVTLSCSPISGHRSVSWYQQTPGQGLQFLFEYFSETQRNKGNFPGRFSGRQFSNSRSEMNVSTLELGDSALYLCASSLQPGHLYGYTFGSGTRLTVV.

The chain joins TRBV13 to TRBJ1-1, with D tentatively TRBD1 (6 bases). The CDR3 totals 15 residues. From germline, CDR1 is PRHDT and CDR2 FYEKMQ (reference sequence). The V gene lost 2 bases and the J gene lost 3 bases, with 13 bases spanning the gap. The chain's CDR3 is CASSLQGRWDTEAFF. The DNA of the CDR3 is TGTGCCAGCAGCTTACAGGGGCGCTGGGACACTGAAGCTTTCTTT.

This chain uses TRBV5-5 with TRBJ1-2; weak D call: TRBD1 (5 bases). V was pared by 2 bases and J by 4 bases, with 15 bases between. CDR3 length: 15 amino acids. Germline V gene sequence: CDR1 SGHKS, CDR2 YYEKEE (reference sequence). For the CDR3, the DNA is TGTGCCAGCAGCTTCGGGGCCAAGGGAGGCTATGGCTACACCTTC. Translation: CASSFGAKGGYGYTF. The variable domain in full, with the rest retrieved from reference TRBV5-5 and TRBJ1-2, is DAGVTQSPTHLIKTRGQQVTLRCSPISGHKSVSWYQQVLGQGPQFIFQYYEKEERGRGNFPDRFSARQFPNYSSELNVNALLLGDSALYLCASSFGAKGGYGYTFGSGTRLTVV.

The chain combines TRBV11-2 with TRBJ2-1, with 8 bases fitting TRBD2. The CDR3 covers 16 residues. The V segment lost 3 bases and the J segment 5 bases; nucleotides outside the gene matches: 9. Germline V gene sequence: CDR1 SGHAT, CDR2 FQNNGV. CDR3 bases: TGTGCCAGCAGCTTTGACGGGGGGGCCATTAACAATGAGCAGTTCTTC. It encodes CASSFDGGAINNEQFF.

This chain joins TRBV5-4 and TRBJ2-5; TRBD2 might be the D (5 bases). The end of the DNA aligns better with TRBJ2-7, so the J call may be wrong. CDR1 and CDR2 (germline): SGHNT, YYREEE (reference sequence). CDR3 length: 13 amino acids. CDR3 residues: CASSFRGLYEQYF. For the CDR3, the DNA is TGTGCCAGCAGCTTTCGAGGGCTCTACGAGCAGTACTTC.

The chain couples TRBV10-3 to TRBJ2-3; maybe TRBD2 (6 bases). In germline, CDR1 is ENHRY, CDR2 SYGVKD. Deletions cut 6 bases from V and 2 bases from J, with 18 bases between. There are 16 residues in the CDR3. This CDR3 reads CAISSLSSGFTDTQYF. The CDR3 region has the DNA TGTGCCATCAGCTCCCTTTCCAGCGGGTTCACAGATACGCAGTATTTT.

V and J are TRBV18 and TRBJ2-3; D call uncertain. The CDR3 covers 15 residues. Germline V gene data show CDR1 as KGHSH and CDR2 as LQKENI. With 3 bases removed from V and 3 bases from J, the gap between germline ends came to 13 bases. The CDR3 sequence: CASSPLNAGTDTQYF. In DNA form, the CDR3 reads TGTGCCAGCTCACCGCTTAATGCCGGGACAGATACGCAGTATTTT.

The V and J genes are TRBV2 and TRBJ1-4, with 8 bases identical to TRBD1. This CDR3 has 17 residues. Germline loops: CDR1 SNHLY, CDR2 FYNNEI. Trimming at V came to 5 bases and at J to 5 bases, leaving 13 bases not matched to a gene. CDR3 region: CASSPRTGSLVNEKLFF. The CDR3 bases are TGTGCCAGCAGTCCCCGGACAGGGTCCCTTGTGAATGAAAAACTGTTTTTT. Full variable domain (remainder filled in from reference TRBV2 and TRBJ1-4): EPEVTQTPSHQVTQMGQEVILRCVPISNHLYFYWYRQILGQKVEFLVSFYNNEISEKSEIFDDQFSVERPDGSNFTLKIRSTKLEDSAMYFCASSPRTGSLVNEKLFFGSGTQLSVL.

The V call is TRBV15, the J call TRBJ2-1, with 7 bases matching TRBD1. Trimming cost V 0 bases and J 8 bases; bases outside gene matches: 10. This CDR3 region has 16 residues. Germline CDR1 is LNHNV and CDR2 is YYDKDF (reference sequence). CDR3 bases: TGTGCCACCAGCAGAGATGGACAGGCGTATGGGGATGAGCAGTTCTTC. Translation gives CATSRDGQAYGDEQFF.

The CDR3 nucleotides are TGCGCCAGCAGTACATCCTTACGGGACACTGAAGCTTTCTTT. Amino acid sequence: CASSTSLRDTEAFF. The chain uses TRBV5-1 and TRBJ1-1; no firm D call. Germline CDR1 reads SGHRS; CDR2 reads YFSETQ. Trimming pared 5 bases from V and 3 bases from J, leaving 14 bases between. This CDR3 region has 14 residues. Combining the CDR3 with reference TRBV5-1 and TRBJ1-1 gives the whole variable domain KAGVTQTPRYLIKTRGQQVTLSCSPISGHRSVSWYQQTPGQGLQFLFEYFSETQRNKGNFPGRFSGRQFSNSRSEMNVSTLELGDSALYLCASSTSLRDTEAFFGQGTRLTVV.

The J gene is TRBJ2-3, the V gene TRBV29-1; 10 positions match TRBD2. The CDR3 spans 13 residues. The V segment lost 6 bases and the J segment 2 bases; nucleotides outside the gene matches: 2. From germline, CDR1 is SQVTM and CDR2 ANQGSEA. CDR3 nucleotides: TGCAGCGTCACTAGCGGGGTCACAGATACGCAGTATTTT. The encoded protein is CSVTSGVTDTQYF.

This chain joins TRBV5-1 and TRBJ2-7, with a tentative D call TRBD1 (7 bases). V lost 0 bases, J lost 7 bases, and 23 bases lay in between. CDR1 is SGHRS and CDR2 is YFSETQ in the germline V gene. CDR3 length: 17 amino acids. In DNA form, the CDR3 reads TGCGCCAGCAGCTTGGGTCCGACAGGGACTCTTCCTTGGGAGCAGTACTTC. As protein: CASSLGPTGTLPWEQYF. The full variable domain, in which reference TRBV5-1 and TRBJ2-7 provide the parts outside the CDR3, is KAGVTQTPRYLIKTRGQQVTLSCSPISGHRSVSWYQQTPGQGLQFLFEYFSETQRNKGNFPGRFSGRQFSNSRSEMNVSTLELGDSALYLCASSLGPTGTLPWEQYFGPGTRLTVT.

This clone was detected only a few times. The rearrangement uses TRBV7-6 and TRBJ1-5, with D possibly being TRBD1 (5 bases). Trimming shortened V by 6 bases and J by 0 bases, and 18 bases separated the two germline ends. CDR3 size: 17 residues. Per the germline V gene, CDR1 is SGHVS and CDR2 is FNYEAQ. CDR3 bases: TGTGCCAGCAGTCAATATCAGGGAATCTATAGCAATCAGCCCCAGCATTTT. Its protein product is CASSQYQGIYSNQPQHF.

This clone was detected only a few times. V and J are TRBV19 and TRBJ1-2, with D maybe TRBD1 (5 bases). V lost 4 bases, J lost 0 bases, and 12 bases lay in between. This CDR3 has 15 amino acids. CDR1 and CDR2 (germline): LNHDA, SQIVND (reference sequence). CDR3 nucleotide sequence: TGTGCCAGTAGTACCTCAGGGCCAGCTAACTATGGCTACACCTTC. As protein: CASSTSGPANYGYTF.

The rearrangement uses TRBV19 and TRBJ1-5; no clear D gene. CDR1 is LNHDA and CDR2 is SQIVND in the germline V gene (reference sequence). Trimming cost V 3 bases and J 1 base, with 10 bases left between them. The CDR3 runs to 15 residues. The CDR3 coding sequence is TGTGCCAGTAGTATTGTGGCGGGCAGCAATCAGCCCCAGCATTTT. Protein sequence: CASSIVAGSNQPQHF.

This sequence joins TRBV2 and TRBJ2-1; 7 nucleotides match TRBD2. The CDR3 spans 16 residues. Germline V gene sequence: CDR1 SNHLY, CDR2 FYNNEI. J gave up 4 bases and V 1 base, and 7 bases lay outside the gene matches. This CDR3 is CASSEERAGTYNEQFF. DNA for the CDR3: TGTGCCAGCAGTGAAGAGCGAGCGGGGACTTACAATGAGCAGTTCTTC.

In the case of this clone: One end of the junction varies from germline; a read error may be responsible. The chain is built from TRBV7-9 and TRBJ2-1; a weak D match, TRBD1 (6 bases). Germline assignment: CDR1 SEHNR and CDR2 FQNEAQ (reference sequence). The CDR3 extends over 17 amino acids. CDR3 sequence (DNA): TGTTCCAGCAGCTCGACACAGGGCCTACGGATTGACAATGAGCAGTTCTTC. Amino acids: CSSSSTQGLRIDNEQFF. Variable domain in full (rest from reference TRBV7-9 and TRBJ2-1): DTGVSQNPRHKITKRGQNVTFRCDPISEHNRLYWYRQTLGQGPEFLTYFQNEAQLEKSRLLSDRFSAERPKGSFSTLEIQRTEQGDSAMYLCSSSSTQGLRIDNEQFFGPGTRLTVL.

The chain uses TRBV7-9 and TRBJ1-3; possibly TRBD1 for D (6 bases). Per the germline V gene, CDR1 is SEHNR and CDR2 is FQNEAQ (reference sequence). This CDR3 is built from 14 residues. The ends were cut back, 5 bases at V and 0 bases at J, with 8 bases in the middle. CDR3 loop: CASSPGVSGNTIYF. CDR3 coding DNA: TGTGCCAGCAGCCCAGGGGTCTCTGGAAACACCATATATTTT.

V gene TRBV30 combines with J gene TRBJ1-5; tentative D call: TRBD1 (6 bases). Germline CDR1 and CDR2: GTSNPN and SVGIG (reference sequence). Trimming shortened V by 1 base and J by 4 bases, and 17 bases separated the two germline ends. The CDR3 runs to 16 residues. CDR3 bases: TGTGCCTGGAGTGCACGGCGGGGGGCAGGGAATCAGCCCCAGCATTTT. Amino acids: CAWSARRGAGNQPQHF.